This TCR beta chain comes out of a study of cytomegalovirus exposure and HLA in healthy donors. General study results and limits: Later analysis identified 16,951 TCR beta sequences associated with HLA alleles, using a false discovery rate threshold of 0.05. For most subjects, TCR beta sequences were reported to predict HLA-A and HLA-B alleles with accuracy. Most CMV-associated TCR beta chains were later found to appear HLA-restricted.

The CDR3 has 13 amino acids. The V end was cut by 7 bases, the J end by 1 base, with 13 bases between. CDR1 and CDR2 from the germline V gene are GTSNPN and SVGIG (reference sequence). The primer mix had 60 Vbeta and 13 Jbeta primers. The data were produced by immunoSEQ multiplex PCR, yet TCRdb's version contains in-frame clones alone and is incomplete. The table records about 120,000 clones, over 65% of them present only once. With regard to this clone: Its specificity is unknown.

The sequenced sample consisted of PBMCs. The chain joins TRBV30 to TRBJ1-1, with D uncertain. The clonotype originates from a woman between 40 and 55 years old in good health and CMV-seropositive. CDR3 in amino acids: CALIKPGNTEAFF. CDR3 DNA sequence: TGTGCCTTAATAAAGCCCGGGAACACTGAAGCTTTCTTT.